The rows below give T cell receptor beta chains drawn from one sample of a study of shared clonotypes between healthy human individuals. Profiled with immunoSEQ multiplex PCR; TCRdb holds only in-frame clones, not every one. This sample yields around 510,000 clones, of which around 78% are seen a single time; around 13% belongs to the top ten. What was sequenced was PBMCs. These receptor sequences come from a woman aged 40-49 years in good health. Some clones in this sample may be carry-over from other donors' samples. The CDR3 runs from the conserved cysteine through the conserved F or W. A D gene is named only where the DNA matches it firmly. Part of the rows lack a size; the others show once, few, many or a class for expanded clones.

d_call: -; j_call: TRBJ1-3; clone_size: -; v_call: TRBV18; cdr3_nt: TGTGCCAGCTCACCAGCGGGTGGGAGCTCTGGAAACACCATATATTTT; cdr3_aa: CASSPAGGSSGNTIYF
d_call: -; j_call: TRBJ1-5; clone_size: -; v_call: TRBV6-4; cdr3_nt: TGTGCCAGCAGTCGAGACCGCAATCAGCCCCAGCATTTT; cdr3_aa: CASSRDRNQPQHF
d_call: TRBD1; j_call: TRBJ2-2; clone_size: once; v_call: TRBV5-4; cdr3_nt: TGTGCCAGCAGCGTCGGGACAGCTACCGGGGAGCTGTTTTTT; cdr3_aa: CASSVGTATGELFF
d_call: -; j_call: TRBJ1-5; clone_size: -; v_call: TRBV7-2; cdr3_nt: TGTGCCAGCAGCTTAGAAACAGGGCATCAGCCCCAGCATTTT; cdr3_aa: CASSLETGHQPQHF
d_call: -; j_call: TRBJ2-3; clone_size: once; v_call: TRBV5-5; cdr3_nt: TGTGCCAGCAGCTTGTGGGAGGGCACAGATACGCAGTATTTT; cdr3_aa: CASSLWEGTDTQYF
d_call: -; j_call: TRBJ1-1; clone_size: -; v_call: TRBV28; cdr3_nt: TGTGCCAGCAGTTTATTCACAGGAAACACTGAAGCTTTCTTT; cdr3_aa: CASSLFTGNTEAFF
d_call: -; j_call: TRBJ2-7; clone_size: few; v_call: TRBV23-1; cdr3_nt: TGCGCCACCACCACGAACTCCTACGAGCAGTACTTC; cdr3_aa: CATTTNSYEQYF
d_call: -; j_call: TRBJ2-6; clone_size: many; v_call: TRBV28; cdr3_nt: TGTGCCAGCAGTTTATTACGGGATACTGGGGCCAACGTCCTGACTTTC; cdr3_aa: CASSLLRDTGANVLTF
d_call: -; j_call: TRBJ2-3; clone_size: -; v_call: TRBV29-1; cdr3_nt: TGCAGCGTGGACTTCCAACTAGATACGCAGTATTTT; cdr3_aa: CSVDFQLDTQYF
d_call: -; j_call: TRBJ2-5; clone_size: -; v_call: TRBV7-3; cdr3_nt: TGTGCCAGCAGCTTTTCCGGTGGAGAGACCCAGTACTTC; cdr3_aa: CASSFSGGETQYF
d_call: -; j_call: TRBJ1-1; clone_size: few; v_call: TRBV28; cdr3_nt: TGTGCCAGCAGTTTAGGGGCCAACACTGAAGCTTTCTTT; cdr3_aa: CASSLGANTEAFF
d_call: TRBD2; j_call: TRBJ2-7; clone_size: -; v_call: TRBV27; cdr3_nt: TGTGCCAGCAGACGAGGGGTAGCGGGAGGCGAGCAGTACTTC; cdr3_aa: CASRRGVAGGEQYF
d_call: -; j_call: TRBJ1-2; clone_size: few; v_call: TRBV10-3; cdr3_nt: TGTGCCATCAGTAAGGATGTCCATGGCTACACCTTC; cdr3_aa: CAISKDVHGYTF
d_call: TRBD2; j_call: TRBJ2-4; clone_size: many; v_call: TRBV7-2; cdr3_nt: TGTGCCAGCAGCCGACTAGCGGGAGAAACAAACATTCAGTACTTC; cdr3_aa: CASSRLAGETNIQYF
d_call: TRBD2; j_call: TRBJ2-3; clone_size: -; v_call: TRBV2; cdr3_nt: TGTGCCGGCCAGACTAGCGGAAGCACAGATACGCAGTATTTT; cdr3_aa: CAGQTSGSTDTQYF
d_call: -; j_call: TRBJ2-2; clone_size: many; v_call: TRBV18; cdr3_nt: TGTGCCAGCTCACCATGGGGACAAACCGACGGGGAGCTGTTTTTT; cdr3_aa: CASSPWGQTDGELFF
d_call: TRBD2; j_call: TRBJ2-7; clone_size: once; v_call: TRBV19; cdr3_nt: TGTGCCAGTAGTATGGGACTAGCGGACTACGAGCAGTACTTC; cdr3_aa: CASSMGLADYEQYF
d_call: TRBD2; j_call: TRBJ2-3; clone_size: once; v_call: TRBV10-1; cdr3_nt: TGCGCCAGCAGCCAGGGACTAGCGGGGTGGGATACGCAGTATTTT; cdr3_aa: CASSQGLAGWDTQYF
d_call: -; j_call: TRBJ2-7; clone_size: -; v_call: TRBV6-6; cdr3_nt: TGTGCCAGCAGTTACGCCGCCTACGAGCAGTACTTC; cdr3_aa: CASSYAAYEQYF
d_call: -; j_call: TRBJ1-4; clone_size: -; v_call: TRBV4-2; cdr3_nt: TGTGCCAGCAGCCAAGGCGAGGGCCGAGAATGGGAAAAACTGTTTTTT; cdr3_aa: CASSQGEGREWEKLFF